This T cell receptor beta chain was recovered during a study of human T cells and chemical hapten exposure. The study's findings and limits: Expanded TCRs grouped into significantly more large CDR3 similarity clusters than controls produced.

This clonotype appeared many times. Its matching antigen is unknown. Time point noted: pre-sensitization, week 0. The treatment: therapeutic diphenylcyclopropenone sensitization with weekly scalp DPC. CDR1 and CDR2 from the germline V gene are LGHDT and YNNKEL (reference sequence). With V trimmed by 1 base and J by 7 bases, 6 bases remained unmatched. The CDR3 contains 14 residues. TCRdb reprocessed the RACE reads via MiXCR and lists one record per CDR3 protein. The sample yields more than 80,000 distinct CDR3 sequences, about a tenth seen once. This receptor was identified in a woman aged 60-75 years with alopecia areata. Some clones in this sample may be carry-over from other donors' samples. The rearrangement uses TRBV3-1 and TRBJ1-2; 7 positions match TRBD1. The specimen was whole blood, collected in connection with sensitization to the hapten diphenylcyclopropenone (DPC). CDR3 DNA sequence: TGTGCCAGCAGCCAAGGACAGGGAAGGCGTGGCTACACCTTC. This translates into CASSQGQGRRGYTF.